This TCR beta chain came from a study of CD8 T cells in ankylosing spondylitis. Study-level points and caveats: The disease-linked clones had a CD8+ phenotype and low blood frequencies. The clones that were linked to disease were reported to be significantly enriched in matched synovial fluid samples from ankylosing spondylitis patients. Both synovial fluid and blood in reactive arthritis had previously been reported to carry some motif variants.

TCRdb re-derived calls from the 5' RACE reads in MiXCR, one entry per CDR3 protein. Here the sample spans about 96,000 distinct CDR3 sequences, about 9% being singletons. Concerning this clonotype: The antigen is unknown.

This CDR3 is 12 amino acids long. The germline V and J ends were trimmed by 8 bases and 1 base, with 6 bases remaining between them. The V gene's germline CDR1 is GTSNPN and CDR2 SVGIG (reference sequence). V usage is TRBV30 and J usage is TRBJ2-6; no reliable D call. The specimen sequenced was blood, either unsorted or a sorted T cell fraction (not recorded which). This clonotype was sampled from a male donor with ankylosing spondylitis or in good health (not recorded which). The CDR3 spells CAMDSGANVLTF. The DNA for the CDR3 is TGTGCCATGGATTCTGGGGCCAACGTCCTGACTTTC.